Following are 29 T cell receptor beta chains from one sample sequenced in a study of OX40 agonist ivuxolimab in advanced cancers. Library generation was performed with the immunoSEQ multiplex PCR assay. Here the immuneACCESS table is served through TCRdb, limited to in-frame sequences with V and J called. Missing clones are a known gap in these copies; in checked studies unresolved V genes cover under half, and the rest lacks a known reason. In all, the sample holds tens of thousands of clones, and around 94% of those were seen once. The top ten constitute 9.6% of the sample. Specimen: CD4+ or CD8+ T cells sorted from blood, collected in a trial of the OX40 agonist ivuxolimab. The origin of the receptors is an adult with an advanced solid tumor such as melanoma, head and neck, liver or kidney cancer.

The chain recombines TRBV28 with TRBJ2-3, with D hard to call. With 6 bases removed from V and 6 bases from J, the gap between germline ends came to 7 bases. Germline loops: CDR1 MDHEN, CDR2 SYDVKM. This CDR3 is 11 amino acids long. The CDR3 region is CASRGRDTQYF. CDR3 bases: TGTGCCAGCAGGGGCCGGGATACGCAGTATTTT.

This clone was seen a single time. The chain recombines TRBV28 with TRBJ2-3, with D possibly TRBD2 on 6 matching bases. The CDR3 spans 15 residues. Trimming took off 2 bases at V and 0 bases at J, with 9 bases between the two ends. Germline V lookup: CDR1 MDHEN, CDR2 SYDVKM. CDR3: CASSLTGVSTDTQYF. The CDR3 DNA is TGTGCCAGCAGTTTAACGGGAGTGAGCACAGATACGCAGTATTTT.

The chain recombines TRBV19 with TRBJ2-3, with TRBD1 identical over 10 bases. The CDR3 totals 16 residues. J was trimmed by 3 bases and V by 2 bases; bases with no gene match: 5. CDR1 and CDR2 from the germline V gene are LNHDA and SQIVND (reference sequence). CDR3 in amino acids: CASSIPDRGHTDTQYF. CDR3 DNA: TGTGCCAGTAGTATACCCGACAGGGGGCATACAGATACGCAGTATTTT.

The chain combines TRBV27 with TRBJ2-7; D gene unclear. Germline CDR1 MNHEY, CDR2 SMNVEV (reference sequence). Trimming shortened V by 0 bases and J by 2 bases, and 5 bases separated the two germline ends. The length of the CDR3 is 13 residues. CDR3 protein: CASSLSTAYEQYF. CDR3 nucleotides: TGTGCCAGCAGTTTATCGACCGCCTACGAGCAGTACTTC.

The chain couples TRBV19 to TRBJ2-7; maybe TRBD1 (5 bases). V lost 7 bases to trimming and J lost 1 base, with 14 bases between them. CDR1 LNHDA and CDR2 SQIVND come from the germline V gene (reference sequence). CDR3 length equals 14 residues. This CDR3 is CASNSGKNSYEQYF. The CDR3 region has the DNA TGTGCCAGTAATTCAGGGAAGAATTCCTACGAGCAGTACTTC.

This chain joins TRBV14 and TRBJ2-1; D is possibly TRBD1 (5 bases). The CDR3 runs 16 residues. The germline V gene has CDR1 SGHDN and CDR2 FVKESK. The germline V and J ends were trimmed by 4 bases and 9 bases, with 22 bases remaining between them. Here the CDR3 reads CASSLPGLGVGSEQFF. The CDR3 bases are TGTGCCAGCAGCCTCCCCGGGCTAGGGGTCGGCAGTGAGCAGTTCTTC.

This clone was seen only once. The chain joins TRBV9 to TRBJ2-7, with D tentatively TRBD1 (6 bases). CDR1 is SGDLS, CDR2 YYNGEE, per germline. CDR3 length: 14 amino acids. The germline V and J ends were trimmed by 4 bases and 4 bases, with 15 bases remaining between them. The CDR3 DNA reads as TGTGCCAGCAGCCCCGCTGGGGGCGGGTACGAGCAGTACTTC. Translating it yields CASSPAGGGYEQYF.

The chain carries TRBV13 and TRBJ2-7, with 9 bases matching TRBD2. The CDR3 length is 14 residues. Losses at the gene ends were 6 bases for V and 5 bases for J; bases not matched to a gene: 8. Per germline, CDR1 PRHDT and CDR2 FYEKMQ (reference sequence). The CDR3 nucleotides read TGTGCCAGCAGTCTTGGACTAGCGAGCGACGAGCAGTACTTC. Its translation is CASSLGLASDEQYF.

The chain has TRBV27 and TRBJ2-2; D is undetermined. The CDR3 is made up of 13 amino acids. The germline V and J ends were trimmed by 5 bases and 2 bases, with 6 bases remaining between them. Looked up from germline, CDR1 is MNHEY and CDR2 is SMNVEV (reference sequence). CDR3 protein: CASSKLNTGELFF. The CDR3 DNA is TGTGCCAGCAGTAAGCTCAACACCGGGGAGCTGTTTTTT.

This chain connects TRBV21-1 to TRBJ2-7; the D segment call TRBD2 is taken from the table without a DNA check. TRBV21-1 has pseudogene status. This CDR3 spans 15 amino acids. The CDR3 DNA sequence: TGTGCCAGGTCACTTCTAGCGGGGCCCGACTACGAGCAGTACTTC. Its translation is CARSLLAGPDYEQYF.

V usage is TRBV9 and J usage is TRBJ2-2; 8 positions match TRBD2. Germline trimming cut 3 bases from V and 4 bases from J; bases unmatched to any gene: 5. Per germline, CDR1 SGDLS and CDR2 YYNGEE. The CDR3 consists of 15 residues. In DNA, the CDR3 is TGTGCCAGCAGCGCCCCTAGCGGGCCCACCGGGGAGCTGTTTTTT. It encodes CASSAPSGPTGELFF.

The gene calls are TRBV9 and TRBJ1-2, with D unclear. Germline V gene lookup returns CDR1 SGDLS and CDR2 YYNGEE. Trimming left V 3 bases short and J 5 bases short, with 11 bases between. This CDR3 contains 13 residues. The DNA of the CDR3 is TGTGCCAGCAGCGCCCAGAAATCATATGGCTACACCTTC. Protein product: CASSAQKSYGYTF.

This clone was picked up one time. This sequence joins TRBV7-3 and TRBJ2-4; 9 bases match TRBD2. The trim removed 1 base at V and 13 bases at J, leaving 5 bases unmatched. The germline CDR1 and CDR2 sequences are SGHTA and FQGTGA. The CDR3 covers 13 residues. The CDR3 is CASSLIAGELQYF. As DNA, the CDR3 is TGTGCCAGCAGCTTAATAGCGGGAGAACTCCAGTACTTC.

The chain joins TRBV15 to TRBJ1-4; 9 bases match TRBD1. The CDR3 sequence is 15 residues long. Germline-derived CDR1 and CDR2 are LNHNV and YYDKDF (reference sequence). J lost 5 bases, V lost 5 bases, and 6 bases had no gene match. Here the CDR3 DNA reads TGTGCCACCAGCGAAGGGGACAGGGAAAATGAAAAACTGTTTTTT. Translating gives CATSEGDRENEKLFF.

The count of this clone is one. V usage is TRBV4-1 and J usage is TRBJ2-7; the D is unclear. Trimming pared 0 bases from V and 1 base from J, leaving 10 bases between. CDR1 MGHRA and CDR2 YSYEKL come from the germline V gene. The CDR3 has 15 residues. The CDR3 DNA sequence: TGCGCCAGCAGCCAAGAAGCCAGGAGATCCTACGAGCAGTACTTC. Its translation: CASSQEARRSYEQYF.

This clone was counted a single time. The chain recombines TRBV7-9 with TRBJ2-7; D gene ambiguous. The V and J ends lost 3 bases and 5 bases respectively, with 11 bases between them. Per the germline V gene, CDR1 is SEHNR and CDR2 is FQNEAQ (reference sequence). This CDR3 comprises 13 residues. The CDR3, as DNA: TGTGCCAGCAGCTTGGTACTTACCCACGAGCAGTACTTC. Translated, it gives CASSLVLTHEQYF.

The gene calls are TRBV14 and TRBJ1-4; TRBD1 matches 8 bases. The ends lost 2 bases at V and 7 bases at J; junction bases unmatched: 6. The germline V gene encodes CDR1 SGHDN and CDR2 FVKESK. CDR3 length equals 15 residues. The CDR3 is CASSQTDRAGEKLFF. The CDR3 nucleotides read TGTGCCAGCAGCCAAACGGACAGGGCCGGTGAAAAACTGTTTTTT.

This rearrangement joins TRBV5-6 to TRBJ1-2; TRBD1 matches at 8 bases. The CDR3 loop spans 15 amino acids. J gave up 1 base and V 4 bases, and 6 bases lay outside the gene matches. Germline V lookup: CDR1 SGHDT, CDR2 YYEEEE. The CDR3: CASSPDREYNYGYTF. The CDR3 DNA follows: TGTGCCAGCAGCCCGGACAGGGAATATAACTATGGCTACACCTTC.

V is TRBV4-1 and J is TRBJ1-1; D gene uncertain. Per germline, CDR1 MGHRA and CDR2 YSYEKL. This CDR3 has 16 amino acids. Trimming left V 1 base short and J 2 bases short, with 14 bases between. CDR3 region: CASSQGPELLNTEAFF. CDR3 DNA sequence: TGCGCCAGCAGCCAAGGGCCTGAGCTCCTTAACACTGAAGCTTTCTTT.

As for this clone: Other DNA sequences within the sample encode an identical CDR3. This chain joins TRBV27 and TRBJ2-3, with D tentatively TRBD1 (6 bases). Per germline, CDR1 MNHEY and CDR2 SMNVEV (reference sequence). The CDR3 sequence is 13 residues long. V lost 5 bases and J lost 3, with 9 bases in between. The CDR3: CASSLTGTDTQYF. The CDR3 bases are TGTGCCAGCAGTCTAACAGGGACAGATACGCAGTATTTT.

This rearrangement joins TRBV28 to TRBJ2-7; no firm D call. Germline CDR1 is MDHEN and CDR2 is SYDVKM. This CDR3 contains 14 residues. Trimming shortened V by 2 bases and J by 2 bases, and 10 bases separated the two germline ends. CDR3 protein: CASSLMDGTYEQYF. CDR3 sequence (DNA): TGTGCCAGCAGTTTAATGGACGGCACCTACGAGCAGTACTTC.

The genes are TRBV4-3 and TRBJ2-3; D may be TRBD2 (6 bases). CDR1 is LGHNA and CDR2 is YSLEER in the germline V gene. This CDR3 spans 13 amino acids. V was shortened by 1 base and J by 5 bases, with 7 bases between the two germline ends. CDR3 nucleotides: TGCGCCAGCAGCCAAGGGGGGGAAGATACGCAGTATTTT. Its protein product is CASSQGGEDTQYF.

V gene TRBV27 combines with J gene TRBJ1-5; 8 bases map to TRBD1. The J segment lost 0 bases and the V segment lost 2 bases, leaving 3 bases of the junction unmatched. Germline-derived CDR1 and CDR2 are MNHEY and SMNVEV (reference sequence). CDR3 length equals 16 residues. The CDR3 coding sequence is TGTGCCAGCAGTTTAACAGGGGGATATAGCAATCAGCCCCAGCATTTT. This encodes CASSLTGGYSNQPQHF.

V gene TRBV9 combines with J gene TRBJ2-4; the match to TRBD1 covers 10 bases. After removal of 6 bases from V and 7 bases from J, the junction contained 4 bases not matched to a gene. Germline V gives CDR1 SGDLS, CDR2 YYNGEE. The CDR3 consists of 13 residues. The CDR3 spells CASTPGQGNIQYF. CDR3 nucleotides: TGTGCCAGCACCCCGGGACAGGGGAACATTCAGTACTTC.

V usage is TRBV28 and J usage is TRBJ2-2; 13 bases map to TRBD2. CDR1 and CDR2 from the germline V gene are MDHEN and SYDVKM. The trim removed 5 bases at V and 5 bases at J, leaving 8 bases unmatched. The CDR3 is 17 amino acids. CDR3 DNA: TGTGCCAGCAGTCCCGGACTAGCGGGAGTCTGGACCGGGGAGCTGTTTTTT. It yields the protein CASSPGLAGVWTGELFF. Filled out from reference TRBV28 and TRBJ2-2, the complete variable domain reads DVKVTQSSRYLVKRTGEKVFLECVQDMDHENMFWYRQDPGLGLRLIYFSYDVKMKEKGDIPEGYSVSREKKERFSLILESASTNQTSMYLCASSPGLAGVWTGELFFGEGSRLTVL.

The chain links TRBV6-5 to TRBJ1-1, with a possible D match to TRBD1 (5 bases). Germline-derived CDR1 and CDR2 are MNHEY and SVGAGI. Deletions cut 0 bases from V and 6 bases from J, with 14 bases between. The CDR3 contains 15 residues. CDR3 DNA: TGTGCCAGCAGTTACTCGGCAGGGTCCGGCGCTGAAGCTTTCTTT. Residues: CASSYSAGSGAEAFF.

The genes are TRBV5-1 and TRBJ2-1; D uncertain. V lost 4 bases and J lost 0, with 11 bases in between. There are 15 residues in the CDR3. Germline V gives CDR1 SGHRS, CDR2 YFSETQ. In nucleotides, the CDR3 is TGCGCCAGCAGCCCCTTCGGTAGCTCCTACAATGAGCAGTTCTTC. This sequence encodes CASSPFGSSYNEQFF.

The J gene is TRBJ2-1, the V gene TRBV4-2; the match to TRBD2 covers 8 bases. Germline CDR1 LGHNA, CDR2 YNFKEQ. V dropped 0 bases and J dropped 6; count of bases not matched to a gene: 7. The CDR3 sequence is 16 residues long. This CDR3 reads CASSQEELAGPNEQFF. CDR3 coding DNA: TGTGCCAGCAGCCAAGAGGAGCTAGCGGGCCCCAATGAGCAGTTCTTC.

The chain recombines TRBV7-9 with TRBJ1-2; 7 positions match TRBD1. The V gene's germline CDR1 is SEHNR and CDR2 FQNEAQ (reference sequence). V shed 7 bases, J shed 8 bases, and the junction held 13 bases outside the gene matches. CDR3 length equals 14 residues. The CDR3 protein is CASTPNRGLGGYTF. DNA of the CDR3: TGTGCCAGCACCCCCAACAGGGGCCTGGGGGGCTACACCTTC.